These 17 T cell receptor beta chains were all obtained from the same sample, sequenced in a study of control samples from healthy donors and cancer patients. This table comes from immunoSEQ multiplex PCR, and its TCRdb copy is limited to in-frame clones, with some not included. The data hold 50,000 or so clones, with 85% to 95% observed a single time. The specimen was PBMCs. The receptor source for this set is a woman aged 45 to 65 with head and neck cancer.

V is TRBV30 and J is TRBJ2-7; 12 bases are a match to TRBD2. V shed 4 bases and J 2 bases; nucleotides not matched to a gene: 6. Germline CDR1 GTSNPN, CDR2 SVGIG (reference sequence). The CDR3 totals 15 residues. DNA of the CDR3: TGTGCCTGGAAGCTAGCGGGAGGGCCGACCTACGAGCAGTACTTC. It codes for CAWKLAGGPTYEQYF.

The V gene is TRBV6-5, the J gene TRBJ1-1, with 7 bases fitting TRBD1. With V trimmed by 6 bases and J by 1 base, 2 bases remained unmatched. Germline V gene sequence: CDR1 MNHEY, CDR2 SVGAGI. CDR3 length equals 13 residues. This CDR3 reads CASRGQANTEAFF. The CDR3 nucleotides are TGTGCCAGCAGAGGACAGGCGAACACTGAAGCTTTCTTT.

The chain carries TRBV4-1 and TRBJ1-1; D not certain. The V gene lost 0 bases and the J gene lost 2 bases, with 10 bases spanning the gap. The CDR3 has 15 amino acids. Per germline, CDR1 MGHRA and CDR2 YSYEKL. The CDR3 DNA sequence: TGCGCCAGCAGCCAAGACCGGGGTGTAAACACTGAAGCTTTCTTT. Protein product: CASSQDRGVNTEAFF.

CDR3 nucleotide sequence: TGTGCCAGCAGAGTAACCCCGGGATTCTACGAGCAGTACTTC. Its protein is CASRVTPGFYEQYF. The chain has TRBV6-5 and TRBJ2-7; D possibly corresponds to TRBD2 (5 bases). Germline CDR1 is MNHEY and CDR2 is SVGAGI. The length of the CDR3 is 14 residues. V was clipped by 6 bases and J by 3 bases, with 15 bases between them.

This chain joins TRBV4-2 and TRBJ2-7; tentative D call: TRBD2 (5 bases). The CDR3 spans 14 residues. Per the germline V gene, CDR1 is LGHNA and CDR2 is YNFKEQ. Trimming pared 1 base from V and 6 bases from J, leaving 13 bases between. Here the CDR3 reads CASSQGGPAVEQYF. CDR3 sequence (DNA): TGTGCCAGCAGCCAAGGAGGGCCGGCCGTCGAGCAGTACTTC.

V and J are TRBV7-9 and TRBJ1-2; no definite D call. Trimming removed 7 bases at V and 12 bases at J, with 24 bases between. The CDR3 covers 14 residues. From germline, CDR1 is SEHNR and CDR2 FQNEAQ (reference sequence). The DNA for the CDR3 is TGTGCCAGCATTCGGTGGGAGGGAAAGGAAATCGACACCTTC. Translating it yields CASIRWEGKEIDTF.

This chain connects TRBV6-5 to TRBJ1-1; no clear D gene. V was pared by 2 bases and J by 2 bases, with 9 bases between. Germline-derived CDR1 and CDR2 are MNHEY and SVGAGI. This CDR3 comprises 14 residues. Here the CDR3 reads CASSYGGRNTEAFF. CDR3 sequence (DNA): TGTGCCAGCAGTTACGGTGGGAGAAACACTGAAGCTTTCTTT.

This clone was found once. This chain links TRBV7-9 with TRBJ2-5; possibly TRBD1 for D (6 bases). V was trimmed by 5 bases and J by 5 bases, leaving 18 bases between them. The CDR3 length is 15 residues. Germline-derived CDR1 and CDR2 are SEHNR and FQNEAQ (reference sequence). The CDR3 region is CASSPWTAVGETQYF. In DNA, the CDR3 is TGTGCCAGCAGCCCCTGGACAGCAGTAGGGGAGACCCAGTACTTC.

The CDR3 DNA sequence: TGTGCCAGCAGGTCGGAGAGCGATGAGCAGTTCTTC. Protein product: CASRSESDEQFF. The rearrangement uses TRBV7-8 and TRBJ2-1; D remains unclear. Deletions cut 6 bases from V and 8 bases from J, with 11 bases between. The CDR3 covers 12 residues. Germline CDR1 is SGHVS and CDR2 is FQNEAQ.

The chain joins TRBV5-4 to TRBJ2-7; D gene uncertain. CDR1 is SGHNT, CDR2 YYREEE, per germline (reference sequence). The CDR3 totals 14 residues. V lost 4 bases, J lost 7 bases, and 18 bases lay in between. CDR3 bases: TGTGCCAGCAGCCCTCGGACGGGCTGGGGAGAGCAGTACTTC. As protein: CASSPRTGWGEQYF.

The J gene is TRBJ2-1, the V gene TRBV7-9, with a tentative D call TRBD2 (5 bases). The CDR3 runs to 17 residues. Germline CDR1 and CDR2: SEHNR and FQNEAQ (reference sequence). V lost 8 bases, J lost 7 bases, and 27 bases lay in between. In DNA form, the CDR3 reads TGTGCCAGCCGACCTAGCTCTATCCGGGTCGACCGGAATGAGCAGTTCTTC. This translates into CASRPSSIRVDRNEQFF.

The V call is TRBV19, the J call TRBJ2-3, with D possibly being TRBD2 (6 bases). The CDR3 is 14 amino acids. Germline CDR1 is LNHDA and CDR2 is SQIVND (reference sequence). Trimming shortened V by 6 bases and J by 7 bases, and 17 bases separated the two germline ends. The CDR3 spells CASRPTSNPHTQYF. CDR3 in DNA: TGTGCCAGTAGACCCACTAGCAACCCCCATACGCAGTATTTT.

This rearrangement joins TRBV5-6 to TRBJ2-7, with 11 nucleotides matching TRBD1. The germline CDR1 and CDR2 sequences are SGHDT and YYEEEE. V lost 4 bases, J lost 7 bases, and 13 bases stayed unmatched. CDR3 length equals 16 residues. The CDR3 DNA is TGTGCCAGCAGCGACGGCCGGGACAGGGGGTTTGGGGAGCAGTACTTC. Translating gives CASSDGRDRGFGEQYF.

This sequence joins TRBV24-1 and TRBJ2-3, with TRBD1 matching 8 bases. Germline loops: CDR1 KGHDR, CDR2 SFDVKD. The V and J ends lost 4 bases and 2 bases, in that order; junction bases with no gene match: 13. This CDR3 is 18 amino acids long. The CDR3 sequence is CATSDSFTGTGPTDTQYF. For the CDR3, the DNA is TGTGCCACCAGTGACTCCTTCACCGGGACAGGTCCCACAGATACGCAGTATTTT.

The chain is built from TRBV18 and TRBJ2-7; D may be TRBD1 or TRBD2 (5 bases each). The V and J ends lost 6 bases and 6 bases respectively, with 18 bases between them. The CDR3 spans 14 residues. Germline loops: CDR1 KGHSH, CDR2 LQKENI. Written as DNA, the CDR3 is TGTGCCAGCTCCGATGACTACACGAGGGGCGAGCAGTACTTC. Translation: CASSDDYTRGEQYF.

The genes are TRBV5-5 and TRBJ2-7, with 10 bases lining up with TRBD2. V lost 0 bases and J lost 6; bases outside the gene matches: 9. The germline gives CDR1 SGHKS, CDR2 YYEKEE (reference sequence). The CDR3 extends over 16 amino acids. The CDR3 DNA reads as TGTGCCAGCAGCTTGGCTAGGGCTAGCGGGGGACCCGAGCAGTACTTC. This translates into CASSLARASGGPEQYF.

This clone was observed a handful of times. The genes are TRBV6-6 and TRBJ2-1; the match to TRBD2 covers 8 bases. The CDR3 totals 15 residues. V lost 3 bases, J lost 8 bases, and 9 bases stayed unmatched. Looked up from germline, CDR1 is MNHNY and CDR2 is SVGAGI (reference sequence). CDR3 nucleotide sequence: TGTGCCAGCAGTTATTACGGACTAGCAAGCGATGAGCAGTTCTTC. This codes for CASSYYGLASDEQFF.